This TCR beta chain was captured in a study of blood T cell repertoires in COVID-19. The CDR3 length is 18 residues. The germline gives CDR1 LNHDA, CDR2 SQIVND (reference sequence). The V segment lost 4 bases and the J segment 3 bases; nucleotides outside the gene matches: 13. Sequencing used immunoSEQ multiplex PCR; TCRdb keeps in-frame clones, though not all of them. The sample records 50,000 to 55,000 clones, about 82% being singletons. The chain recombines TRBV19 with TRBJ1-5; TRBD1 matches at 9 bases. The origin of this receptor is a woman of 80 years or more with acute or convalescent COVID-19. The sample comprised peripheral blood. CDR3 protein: CASSTEGTGSLHNQPQHF. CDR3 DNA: TGTGCCAGTAGTACAGAAGGGACAGGGTCACTTCACAATCAGCCCCAGCATTTT.